The 29 T cell receptor beta chains presented below share a single source sample, sequenced in a study of blood T cell repertoires in COVID-19. Data came from immunoSEQ multiplex PCR; TCRdb stores just in-frame clones and leaves some out. The sample has around 330,000 clones; 85% are singletons. Sequencing was performed on PBMCs or T cells enriched from blood (not recorded which). All receptors come from a woman younger than 45 who had been exposed to COVID-19.

The rearrangement links TRBV28 to TRBJ1-1; D unclear. There are 13 residues in the CDR3. Trimming left V 7 bases short and J 0 bases short, with 9 bases between. Germline lookup yields CDR1 MDHEN and CDR2 SYDVKM. The CDR3 sequence: CASTLSMNTEAFF. CDR3 coding DNA: TGTGCCAGCACCCTATCGATGAACACTGAAGCTTTCTTT.

This clone has a single count. This chain links TRBV18 with TRBJ2-4, with D possibly being TRBD2 (5 bases). Looked up from germline, CDR1 is KGHSH and CDR2 is LQKENI. Trimming took off 6 bases at V and 7 bases at J, with 16 bases between the two ends. The CDR3 runs 14 residues. This CDR3 reads CASSPGSGWNIQYF. CDR3 DNA: TGTGCCAGCTCCCCAGGCTCGGGGTGGAACATTCAGTACTTC.

This chain joins TRBV20-1 and TRBJ1-2; weak D call: TRBD1 (6 bases). CDR1 DFQATT and CDR2 SNEGSKA come from the germline V gene (reference sequence). The CDR3 consists of 11 residues. CDR3 protein: CRARGADGYTF. CDR3 coding DNA: TGCAGAGCACGGGGGGCAGATGGCTACACCTTC.

The rearrangement joins TRBV27 to TRBJ1-2; 7 bases align to TRBD1. Germline assignment: CDR1 MNHEY and CDR2 SMNVEV (reference sequence). The trim removed 3 bases at V and 4 bases at J, leaving 8 bases unmatched. This CDR3 contains 15 residues. The CDR3 DNA reads TGTGCCAGCAGTTTCCAAGGGGGCGCCGTCTATGGCTACACCTTC. Translating it yields CASSFQGGAVYGYTF.

The chain is built from TRBV7-9 and TRBJ1-1; possible D gene TRBD1, 5 bases. Looked up from germline, CDR1 is SEHNR and CDR2 is FQNEAQ (reference sequence). V lost 0 bases, J lost 5 bases, and 16 bases lay in between. The CDR3 loop spans 16 amino acids. The CDR3 bases are TGTGCCAGCAGCTTAGCGACAGCCTTGCCGGGTACTGAAGCTTTCTTT. Its translation is CASSLATALPGTEAFF.

The rearrangement uses TRBV19 and TRBJ1-6; TRBD1 is a possible D gene (5 bases). The V end lost 9 bases, the J end lost 0 bases, and 12 bases lay between the germline ends. The germline gives CDR1 LNHDA, CDR2 SQIVND (reference sequence). The CDR3 consists of 15 residues. The CDR3 DNA follows: TGTGCCAGGGGGGACGGGAGCTCCTATAATTCACCCCTCCACTTT. It codes for CARGDGSSYNSPLHF.

The chain joins TRBV30 to TRBJ1-1; weak D call: TRBD1 (5 bases). The CDR3 runs to 12 residues. Trimming left V 3 bases short and J 4 bases short, with 9 bases between. The germline gives CDR1 GTSNPN, CDR2 SVGIG (reference sequence). Here the CDR3 DNA reads TGTGCCTGGAGCGGGGGGATCACTGAAGCTTTCTTT. Its protein is CAWSGGITEAFF.

The V call is TRBV6-1, the J call TRBJ2-7; tentatively, D is TRBD1 (6 bases). The CDR3 loop spans 15 amino acids. V lost 3 bases and J 0 bases, leaving 12 bases between the germline ends. Germline V gene data show CDR1 as MNHNS and CDR2 as SASEGT. The CDR3: CASSETTGASYEQYF. The CDR3 nucleotides read TGTGCCAGCAGTGAGACGACAGGAGCCTCCTACGAGCAGTACTTC.

The chain joins TRBV27 to TRBJ2-6, with D perhaps matching TRBD2 (5 bases). The CDR3 is 17 amino acids. The germline V and J ends were trimmed by 5 bases and 3 bases, with 17 bases remaining between them. Germline V gene data show CDR1 as MNHEY and CDR2 as SMNVEV (reference sequence). CDR3 DNA sequence: TGTGCCAGCAGTCGAAGTGGACTTTCGGTTGGGGCCAACGTCCTGACTTTC. Translation: CASSRSGLSVGANVLTF. Based on the CDR3 plus reference TRBV27 and TRBJ2-6, the full variable domain is EAQVTQNPRYLITVTGKKLTVTCSQNMNHEYMSWYRQDPGLGLRQIYYSMNVEVTDKGDVPEGYKVSRKEKRNFPLILESPSPNQTSLYFCASSRSGLSVGANVLTFGAGSRLTVL.

The genes are TRBV14 and TRBJ1-2, with 7 bases identical to TRBD1. Germline V gene data show CDR1 as SGHDN and CDR2 as FVKESK. The CDR3 is 15 amino acids. V dropped 0 bases and J dropped 14; count of bases not matched to a gene: 15. The CDR3 loop reads CASSQESEKGALVTF. The CDR3, as DNA: TGTGCCAGCAGCCAAGAGAGTGAGAAGGGGGCCCTCGTAACCTTC.

This chain connects TRBV12-3 or TRBV12-4 to TRBJ2-2; D remains unclear. Trimming left V 7 bases short and J 4 bases short, with 7 bases between. The CDR3 has 12 residues. The CDR3 sequence: CASKQSTGELFF. CDR3 nucleotide sequence: TGTGCCAGCAAACAGTCCACCGGGGAGCTGTTTTTT.

The chain employs TRBV19 and TRBJ1-6; D perhaps matches TRBD1 (5 bases). Per the germline V gene, CDR1 is LNHDA and CDR2 is SQIVND (reference sequence). Trimming pared 5 bases from V and 6 bases from J, leaving 17 bases between. The CDR3 spans 16 residues. The CDR3 region is CASSAAPTGRNSPLHF. For the CDR3, the DNA is TGTGCCAGTAGTGCCGCCCCCACAGGACGTAATTCACCCCTCCACTTT.

This clone was picked up a small number of times. Possible read error: a much larger clone is one base away. The same CDR3 is also encoded by other DNA sequences in this sample. The gene calls are TRBV6-1 and TRBJ1-3; weak D call: TRBD1 (6 bases). The CDR3 sequence is 15 residues long. The ends were cut back, 3 bases at V and 0 bases at J, with 9 bases in the middle. From germline, CDR1 is MNHNS and CDR2 SASEGT. This chain's CDR3 is CASSEDRNSGNTIYF. The CDR3 DNA is TGTGCCAGCAGTGAGGACAGAAACTCTGGAAACACCATATATTTT.

This chain links TRBV3-1 (or the pseudogene TRBV3-2) with TRBJ1-1; the D gene is possibly TRBD1 (6 bases). The CDR3 spans 14 residues. Trimming cost V 0 bases and J 5 bases, with 10 bases left between them. From germline, CDR1 is LGHDT and CDR2 YNNKEL (reference sequence). Here the CDR3 reads CASSQEDRRTEAFF. CDR3 nucleotides: TGTGCCAGCAGCCAAGAGGACAGAAGGACTGAAGCTTTCTTT.

V is TRBV5-4 and J is TRBJ1-1, with a tentative D call TRBD1 (5 bases). The germline V and J ends were trimmed by 4 bases and 7 bases, with 14 bases remaining between them. CDR1 is SGHNT, CDR2 YYREEE, per germline (reference sequence). The CDR3 spans 13 residues. This CDR3 is CASSATAPGEAFF. The CDR3 bases are TGTGCCAGCAGCGCGACAGCCCCTGGTGAAGCTTTCTTT.

The chain links TRBV20-1 to TRBJ2-5, with 12 bases that match TRBD1. V was pared by 3 bases and J by 5 bases, with 7 bases of the junction left unmatched. Germline V gene data show CDR1 as DFQATT and CDR2 as SNEGSKA (reference sequence). The CDR3 is 15 residues long. CDR3 coding DNA: TGCAGTGCTAGTTTGGGGACAGGGGGCATCGAGACCCAGTACTTC. Its translation is CSASLGTGGIETQYF.

The chain employs TRBV7-9 and TRBJ2-2; 14 positions agree with TRBD2. The germline gives CDR1 SEHNR, CDR2 FQNEAQ (reference sequence). Trimming at V came to 5 bases and at J to 3 bases, leaving 2 bases not matched to a gene. CDR3 size: 16 residues. CDR3 sequence: CASSAGLAGDTGELFF. The CDR3 nucleotides are TGTGCCAGCAGCGCGGGACTAGCGGGAGACACCGGGGAGCTGTTTTTT.

The chain recombines TRBV4-1 with TRBJ1-4; 9 bases map to TRBD1. CDR1 is MGHRA and CDR2 is YSYEKL in the germline V gene. The CDR3 is 15 residues long. With V trimmed by 2 bases and J by 11 bases, 9 bases remained unmatched. The CDR3 DNA reads TGCGCCAGCAGCCAAACCGACAGGGGGGGGCTGAAACTGTTTTTT. Protein product: CASSQTDRGGLKLFF.

The chain is built from TRBV19 and TRBJ1-6; TRBD1 matches at 8 bases. The trim removed 6 bases at V and 9 bases at J, leaving 13 bases unmatched. In germline, CDR1 is LNHDA, CDR2 SQIVND (reference sequence). CDR3 length: 16 residues. DNA of the CDR3: TGTGCCAGTAGGAGAACAGGGGGTATGGAAGCTTCACCCCTCCACTTT. Translating gives CASRRTGGMEASPLHF.

A remark on this clone: Additional DNA sequences in this sample encode the identical CDR3. V is TRBV19 and J is TRBJ1-1; D gene unclear. This CDR3 is built from 13 residues. Trimming left V 1 base short and J 4 bases short, with 7 bases between. Germline CDR1 reads LNHDA; CDR2 reads SQIVND (reference sequence). The CDR3 nucleotides read TGTGCCAGTAGTATAGGGGGAGGCACTGAAGCTTTCTTT. Its translation is CASSIGGGTEAFF.

The gene calls are TRBV5-1 and TRBJ2-3, with TRBD1 matching 7 bases. Germline V lookup: CDR1 SGHRS, CDR2 YFSETQ. This CDR3 comprises 14 residues. The V segment lost 6 bases and the J segment 4 bases; nucleotides outside the gene matches: 8. The CDR3 DNA reads as TGCGCCAGCAAACGCGACAGGGATGCAGATACGCAGTATTTT. This translates into CASKRDRDADTQYF.

This chain connects TRBV19 to TRBJ1-1, with TRBD1 identical over 7 bases. This CDR3 region has 15 residues. Germline trimming cut 2 bases from V and 4 bases from J; bases unmatched to any gene: 7. Germline V gene sequence: CDR1 LNHDA, CDR2 SQIVND (reference sequence). CDR3 DNA: TGTGCCAGTAGTATAAAAGGGGGCGTAGGCACTGAAGCTTTCTTT. Amino acids: CASSIKGGVGTEAFF.

The chain employs TRBV9 and TRBJ1-6, with 9 bases matching TRBD1. The CDR3 is 16 amino acids. V gave up 4 bases and J gave up 4 bases; unmatched junction bases: 6. Germline-derived CDR1 and CDR2 are SGDLS and YYNGEE. In DNA form, the CDR3 reads TGTGCCAGCAGCCCACAGGGGGCAGGATATAATTCACCCCTCCACTTT. It yields the protein CASSPQGAGYNSPLHF.

This chain joins TRBV29-1 and TRBJ2-7, with 8 bases identical to TRBD1. Per germline, CDR1 SQVTM and CDR2 ANQGSEA. The junction had 4 bases not matched to a gene; V was cut back by 7 bases and J by 2 bases. CDR3 length: 12 amino acids. The CDR3 protein is CSGQDRAYEQYF. The CDR3 DNA follows: TGCAGCGGACAGGACAGGGCCTACGAGCAGTACTTC.

The V call is TRBV27, the J call TRBJ2-7, with 7 bases lining up with TRBD2. The CDR3 runs to 13 residues. Germline V lookup: CDR1 MNHEY, CDR2 SMNVEV (reference sequence). V lost 4 bases, J lost 4 bases, and 4 bases stayed unmatched. The CDR3 nucleotides are TGTGCCAGCAGTTCAGCGCGGGGGTACGAGCAGTACTTC. It translates to CASSSARGYEQYF.

The J gene is TRBJ2-5, the V gene TRBV6-5; TRBD2 agrees at 8 bases. V shed 0 bases, J shed 2 bases, and the junction held 5 bases outside the gene matches. The CDR3 runs to 16 residues. Germline assignment: CDR1 MNHEY and CDR2 SVGAGI. CDR3 nucleotides: TGTGCCAGCAGTTACTCGGTATTAGCGGGGCAAGAGACCCAGTACTTC. Encoded protein: CASSYSVLAGQETQYF.

The rearrangement links TRBV12-3 or TRBV12-4 to TRBJ2-3, with D perhaps TRBD2 (6 bases). Trimming pared 5 bases from V and 2 bases from J, leaving 8 bases between. The CDR3 covers 13 residues. CDR3 nucleotide sequence: TGTGCCAGCAGTGCGGGGCTCACAGATACGCAGTATTTT. Translated, it gives CASSAGLTDTQYF.

The V call is TRBV5-1, the J call TRBJ2-5; a possible D gene is TRBD2 (6 bases). The CDR3 runs 14 residues. CDR1 is SGHRS and CDR2 is YFSETQ in the germline V gene. Trimming cost V 4 bases and J 3 bases, with 13 bases left between them. CDR3 bases: TGCGCCAGCAGCGCTAGCGCAACAAAAGAGACCCAGTACTTC. It translates to CASSASATKETQYF. The whole variable domain, filled in from reference TRBV5-1 and TRBJ2-5, reads KAGVTQTPRYLIKTRGQQVTLSCSPISGHRSVSWYQQTPGQGLQFLFEYFSETQRNKGNFPGRFSGRQFSNSRSEMNVSTLELGDSALYLCASSASATKETQYFGPGTRLLVL.

The chain uses TRBV7-9 and TRBJ1-1; TRBD1 matches at 8 bases. CDR3 size: 16 residues. V lost 2 bases and J lost 1; bases outside the gene matches: 6. Germline assignment: CDR1 SEHNR and CDR2 FQNEAQ (reference sequence). The CDR3 bases are TGTGCCAGCAGCTTAAGACCTCAGGGGGCGAACACTGAAGCTTTCTTT. It specifies CASSLRPQGANTEAFF.